One sample yielded the 25 T cell receptor beta chains listed below, sequenced in a study of response to subunit inactivated influenza vaccine. TCRdb passed the RT-PCR reads through MiXCR, listing each CDR3 protein once. The repertoire holds around 480,000 distinct CDR3 sequences, with roughly 11% as singletons. Sequences were derived from PBMCs from blood, sampled roughly 46 days after vaccination. These receptors were obtained from a man between 50 and 59 years old who received an inactivated influenza vaccine.

The rearrangement joins TRBV11-2 to TRBJ2-2; the match to TRBD2 covers 10 bases. Germline V gives CDR1 SGHAT, CDR2 FQNNGV. V was pared by 3 bases and J by 0 bases, with 7 bases of the junction left unmatched. This CDR3 spans 18 amino acids. CDR3 amino acids: CASSFIPGLATNTGELFF. The CDR3 DNA follows: TGTGCCAGCAGCTTCATCCCGGGACTAGCGACGAACACCGGGGAGCTGTTTTTT.

This chain joins TRBV18 and TRBJ2-1, with a weak D call TRBD1 (5 bases). V lost 7 bases and J lost 0, with 13 bases in between. The CDR3 totals 15 residues. Germline CDR1 and CDR2: KGHSH and LQKENI. The CDR3 reads CASYGQPSSYNEQFF. The CDR3 region has the DNA TGTGCCAGCTACGGACAACCGAGCTCCTACAATGAGCAGTTCTTC.

This chain connects TRBV6-2 or TRBV6-3 to TRBJ2-7, with 8 bases identical to TRBD1. In germline, CDR1 is MNHEY, CDR2 SVGEGT. V lost 5 bases to trimming and J lost 2 bases; unmatched junction nucleotides: 5. The CDR3 consists of 14 residues. The DNA of the CDR3 is TGTGCCAGCAGTCACAGGGGGGATCCCTACGAGCAGTACTTC. It yields the protein CASSHRGDPYEQYF.

To note about this clonotype: The junction and the germline gene differ at one end; a read error may be behind it. The CDR3 reads CPSGPVNEKLFF. As DNA, the CDR3 is TGTCCCAGCGGGCCAGTTAATGAAAAACTGTTTTTT. The chain couples TRBV6-5 to TRBJ1-4, with unresolved D. The V gene's germline CDR1 is MNHEY and CDR2 SVGAGI. This CDR3 is built from 12 residues.

This clonotype was recorded a few times. The chain links TRBV6-5 to TRBJ2-7; D uncertain. Per the germline V gene, CDR1 is MNHEY and CDR2 is SVGAGI. The CDR3 has 11 amino acids. V was cut by 6 bases and J by 9 bases, with 12 bases left in between. The CDR3 nucleotides read TGTGCCAGCAGCAGCAGTGGCGGGCAGTACTTC. Amino acids: CASSSSGGQYF.

This sequence joins TRBV5-1 and TRBJ2-7, with D perhaps matching TRBD1 (5 bases). There are 15 residues in the CDR3. Per the germline V gene, CDR1 is SGHRS and CDR2 is YFSETQ. V lost 4 bases to trimming and J lost 3 bases, with 17 bases between them. DNA for the CDR3: TGCGCCAGCAGCCGGAACAGGATAAGAGACTACGAGCAGTACTTC. Translating gives CASSRNRIRDYEQYF. Based on the CDR3 plus reference TRBV5-1 and TRBJ2-7, the full variable domain is KAGVTQTPRYLIKTRGQQVTLSCSPISGHRSVSWYQQTPGQGLQFLFEYFSETQRNKGNFPGRFSGRQFSNSRSEMNVSTLELGDSALYLCASSRNRIRDYEQYFGPGTRLTVT.

This clonotype was found many times. The rearrangement joins TRBV7-6 to TRBJ1-5; D is uncertain. Trimming removed 1 base at V and 2 bases at J, with 9 bases between. Per germline, CDR1 SGHVS and CDR2 FNYEAQ. The CDR3 runs 15 residues. CDR3 in DNA: TGTGCCAGCAGCTTAGGACCAGCGGGCAATCAGCCCCAGCATTTT. It encodes CASSLGPAGNQPQHF. The variable domain in full, completed from reference TRBV7-6 and TRBJ1-5, reads GAGVSQSPRYKVTKRGQDVALRCDPISGHVSLYWYRQALGQGPEFLTYFNYEAQQDKSGLPNDRFSAERPEGSISTLTIQRTEQRDSAMYRCASSLGPAGNQPQHFGDGTRLSIL.

The chain couples TRBV24-1 to TRBJ2-1; D is possibly TRBD1 (6 bases). Germline V gives CDR1 KGHDR, CDR2 SFDVKD. The CDR3 extends over 15 amino acids. Trimming removed 4 bases from V and 5 bases from J, with 14 bases in between. The CDR3 DNA follows: TGTGCCACCAGTGACATCCGGGACAAGAACAATGAGCAGTTCTTC. Protein: CATSDIRDKNNEQFF.

The chain carries TRBV5-1 and TRBJ2-7; TRBD2 agrees at 13 bases. The CDR3 length is 17 residues. CDR1 and CDR2 from the germline V gene are SGHRS and YFSETQ. With 6 bases clipped from V and 0 bases from J, the junction kept 9 bases outside the gene matches. This chain's CDR3 is CASTRLGLAGDSYEQYF. The CDR3 region has the DNA TGCGCCAGCACCCGTCTAGGACTAGCGGGAGACTCCTACGAGCAGTACTTC.

This clonotype has a count of ten or more. The V and J genes are TRBV20-1 and TRBJ2-1; 8 nucleotides match TRBD2. The CDR3 contains 17 residues. The junction had 14 bases not matched to a gene; V was cut back by 0 bases and J by 7 bases. Germline CDR1 reads DFQATT; CDR2 reads SNEGSKA (reference sequence). CDR3 bases: TGCAGTGCTAGAGATTCGCGACTAGCGAGTGTAATGAATGAGCAGTTCTTC. Protein product: CSARDSRLASVMNEQFF.

This clonotype was counted between two and nine times. The chain couples TRBV16 to TRBJ2-7, with D perhaps matching TRBD1 (6 bases). This CDR3 comprises 14 residues. The V end lost 1 base, the J end lost 2 bases, and 9 bases lay between the germline ends. Germline V CDR1 and CDR2: KGHSY, FQNENV. The CDR3 DNA follows: TGTGCCAGCAGCCAATTTGACAGGACCTACGAGCAGTACTTC. Its translation: CASSQFDRTYEQYF. Complete variable domain (other parts from reference TRBV16 and TRBJ2-7): GEEVAQTPKHLVRGEGQKAKLYCAPIKGHSYVFWYQQVLKNEFKFLISFQNENVFDETGMPKERFSAKCLPNSPCSLEIQATKLEDSAVYFCASSQFDRTYEQYFGPGTRLTVT.

This clonotype was detected only a few times. The V and J genes are TRBV12-3 or TRBV12-4 and TRBJ2-7, with 8 bases that match TRBD2. This CDR3 comprises 14 residues. V shed 7 bases, J shed 3 bases, and the junction held 8 bases outside the gene matches. For the CDR3, the DNA is TGTGCCAGCACCATTAGCGGGACGATCTACGAGCAGTACTTC. Its translation is CASTISGTIYEQYF.

This rearrangement joins TRBV18 to TRBJ2-4; no firm D call. Deletions cut 0 bases from V and 3 bases from J, with 12 bases between. The CDR3 has 16 residues. Germline-derived CDR1 and CDR2 are KGHSH and LQKENI. The CDR3 reads CASSPPGRVLKNIQYF. The CDR3 DNA reads TGTGCCAGCTCACCACCCGGACGGGTTCTCAAAAACATTCAGTACTTC.

This clonotype was seen repeatedly, ten times or more. V gene TRBV7-3 combines with J gene TRBJ1-1, with a weak D call TRBD1 (5 bases). The CDR3 extends over 12 amino acids. Per the germline V gene, CDR1 is SGHTA and CDR2 is FQGTGA. Trimming cost V 5 bases and J 11 bases, with 15 bases left between them. The DNA of the CDR3 is TGTGCCAGCAGCCGACCGGGGCAGGAGGCTTTCTTT. It yields the protein CASSRPGQEAFF. Using reference TRBV7-3 and TRBJ1-1 for the parts outside the CDR3, the full variable domain is GAGVSQTPSNKVTEKGKYVELRCDPISGHTALYWYRQSLGQGPEFLIYFQGTGAADDSGLPNDRFFAVRPEGSVSTLKIQRTERGDSAVYLCASSRPGQEAFFGQGTRLTVV.

This clonotype was seen many times. The chain joins TRBV27 to TRBJ1-5; D is perhaps TRBD1 (6 bases). Germline V gives CDR1 MNHEY, CDR2 SMNVEV (reference sequence). Trimming pared 8 bases from V and 4 bases from J, leaving 12 bases between. The CDR3 spans 13 residues. The CDR3 DNA reads TGTGCCAGCTCCTACAGGGCTAATCAGCCCCAGCATTTT. Protein: CASSYRANQPQHF.

This clonotype was recorded at least ten times. The chain joins TRBV20-1 to TRBJ2-5; 9 nucleotides agree with TRBD1. The germline V gene encodes CDR1 DFQATT and CDR2 SNEGSKA (reference sequence). The CDR3 consists of 13 residues. The junction had 7 bases not matched to a gene; V was cut back by 2 bases and J by 9 bases. DNA for the CDR3: TGCAGTGCTAGACAACAGGGGGCCCCCTCCCAGTACTTC. Amino acid sequence: CSARQQGAPSQYF.

The sample holds a few counts of this clonotype. V and J are TRBV11-2 and TRBJ2-5; D possibly corresponds to TRBD2 (5 bases). CDR3 length: 14 residues. In germline, CDR1 is SGHAT, CDR2 FQNNGV. The V end lost 2 bases, the J end lost 4 bases, and 11 bases lay between the germline ends. This CDR3 is CASSLTGSGETQYF. The CDR3 region has the DNA TGTGCCAGCAGCTTAACGGGGTCGGGAGAGACCCAGTACTTC.

This rearrangement joins TRBV7-6 to TRBJ2-4; 7 bases line up with TRBD2. CDR1 is SGHVS and CDR2 is FNYEAQ in the germline V gene. The J segment lost 5 bases and the V segment lost 0 bases, leaving 1 base of the junction unmatched. The CDR3 covers 14 residues. Written as DNA, the CDR3 is TGTGCCAGCAGCTTAGCGGGGAGGGAAAACATTCAGTACTTC. Translated, it gives CASSLAGRENIQYF.

This clonotype turned up a few times. The chain couples TRBV6-2 or TRBV6-3 to TRBJ2-3, with 7 positions matching TRBD1. This CDR3 comprises 15 residues. V shed 6 bases, J shed 4 bases, and the junction held 10 bases outside the gene matches. The germline V gene has CDR1 MNHEY and CDR2 SVGEGT. CDR3 loop: CASRTTGSAADTQYF. DNA of the CDR3: TGTGCCAGCAGAACGACAGGGTCAGCGGCAGATACGCAGTATTTT.

V and J are TRBV5-5 and TRBJ2-1; D remains unclear. The V end lost 4 bases, the J end lost 10 bases, and 9 bases lay between the germline ends. Germline V gene sequence: CDR1 SGHKS, CDR2 YYEKEE (reference sequence). The CDR3 has 11 residues. For the CDR3, the DNA is TGTGCCAGCAGCACTACTATAGAGCAGTTCTTC. Its translation: CASSTTIEQFF.

This clonotype was detected many times. The rearrangement links TRBV20-1 to TRBJ2-3; 9 bases match TRBD2. Germline CDR1 is DFQATT and CDR2 is SNEGSKA (reference sequence). V trimming: 3 bases; J trimming: 1 base; junction bases outside the gene matches: 8. The CDR3 runs 16 residues. The CDR3 DNA follows: TGCAGTGCTAGGTCACTTAGCGGGGGCGGCACAGATACGCAGTATTTT. Encoded protein: CSARSLSGGGTDTQYF.

CDR3 region: CSATKTGGNQPQHF. CDR3 sequence (DNA): TGCAGTGCCACCAAGACAGGGGGCAATCAGCCCCAGCATTTT. This rearrangement joins TRBV20-1 to TRBJ1-5, with 8 bases lining up with TRBD1. The germline V gene encodes CDR1 DFQATT and CDR2 SNEGSKA (reference sequence). The CDR3 is made up of 14 amino acids. V lost 6 bases and J lost 2; bases outside the gene matches: 6.

This chain joins TRBV27 and TRBJ2-3, with 7 bases aligning to TRBD1. In germline, CDR1 is MNHEY, CDR2 SMNVEV (reference sequence). The CDR3 covers 15 residues. Trimming took 3 bases from V and 7 from J; bases not matched to a gene: 10. The CDR3 nucleotides are TGTGCCAGCAGTTTGGGACAGCCCGGCATGAATACGCAGTATTTT. Protein sequence: CASSLGQPGMNTQYF.

The V and J genes are TRBV25-1 and TRBJ2-1, with D perhaps TRBD2 (5 bases). The germline V gene has CDR1 MGHDK and CDR2 SYGVNS. The CDR3 spans 14 residues. V was trimmed by 4 bases and J by 9 bases, leaving 16 bases between them. The CDR3 loop reads CASSGSALVGEQFF. CDR3 sequence (DNA): TGTGCCAGCAGTGGTAGCGCTTTGGTGGGTGAGCAGTTCTTC.

In this sample, this clonotype turned up many times. This chain links TRBV12-3 or TRBV12-4 with TRBJ2-2; 7 positions agree with TRBD1. Germline trimming cut 5 bases from V and 6 bases from J; bases unmatched to any gene: 12. CDR3 size: 16 residues. The CDR3 here is CASSHPGQSSAGELFF. The CDR3 DNA follows: TGTGCCAGCAGTCACCCGGGACAGTCTTCGGCCGGGGAGCTGTTTTTT.